Below are 9 T cell receptor beta chains sequenced from a single sample in a study of T cell responses to AZD1222 COVID-19 vaccine. Measured with immunoSEQ multiplex PCR; TCRdb has only the in-frame clones, and not every one. The table has some 150,000 clones, 90% seen once. Sequenced here: peripheral blood, sampled 28 days after the second AZD1222 dose. The receptors shown here come from an adult who received the AZD1222 COVID-19 vaccine.

The table lists this clone with a count of one. The J gene is TRBJ1-3, the V gene TRBV9, with 7 positions matching TRBD1. The junction had 3 bases not matched to a gene; V was cut back by 3 bases and J by 6 bases. CDR1 and CDR2 (germline): SGDLS, YYNGEE. The CDR3 loop spans 13 amino acids. CDR3 nucleotide sequence: TGTGCCAGCAGCGCGGGACAGCTAAACACCATATATTTT. It yields the protein CASSAGQLNTIYF. The whole variable domain, filled in from reference TRBV9 and TRBJ1-3, reads DSGVTQTPKHLITATGQRVTLRCSPRSGDLSVYWYQQSLDQGLQFLIQYYNGEERAKGNILERFSAQQFPDLHSELNLSSLELGDSALYFCASSAGQLNTIYFGEGSWLTVV.

The chain joins TRBV19 to TRBJ1-1, with no clear D. The CDR3 loop spans 14 amino acids. Germline lookup yields CDR1 LNHDA and CDR2 SQIVND (reference sequence). Trimming took 2 bases from V and 4 from J, leaving 11 bases between them. The CDR3 protein is CASSIFEVGTEAFF. The DNA for the CDR3 is TGTGCCAGTAGTATATTTGAAGTGGGCACTGAAGCTTTCTTT.

The chain combines TRBV11-3 with TRBJ1-1; D remains unclear. This CDR3 comprises 14 residues. Germline CDR1 reads SGHNT; CDR2 reads YENEEA. The ends were cut back, 5 bases at V and 6 bases at J, with 16 bases in the middle. The CDR3 loop is CASSPGGPNPEAFF. CDR3 coding DNA: TGTGCCAGCAGCCCCGGTGGACCGAATCCTGAAGCTTTCTTT.

V usage is TRBV2 and J usage is TRBJ2-6, with D possibly being TRBD1 or TRBD2 (5 bases each). V was shortened by 8 bases and J by 0 bases, with 11 bases between the two germline ends. Per the germline V gene, CDR1 is SNHLY and CDR2 is FYNNEI. This CDR3 is 15 amino acids long. CDR3: CASGRGTSGANVLTF. The CDR3 DNA sequence: TGTGCCAGCGGACGTGGGACCTCTGGGGCCAACGTCCTGACTTTC.

This clone was observed a handful of times. The genes are TRBV5-4 and TRBJ1-2; D uncertain. The V gene lost 5 bases and the J gene lost 3 bases, with 11 bases spanning the gap. This CDR3 contains 13 residues. Looked up from germline, CDR1 is SGHNT and CDR2 is YYREEE (reference sequence). The CDR3 loop is CASRQWEDYGYTF. Here the CDR3 DNA reads TGTGCCAGCAGGCAATGGGAGGACTATGGCTACACCTTC.

The J gene is TRBJ1-1, the V gene TRBV9; D is uncertain. CDR1 is SGDLS, CDR2 YYNGEE, per germline. V lost 2 bases and J 6 bases, leaving 11 bases between the germline ends. This CDR3 spans 13 amino acids. This CDR3 reads CASSVSRDSEAFF. In DNA, the CDR3 is TGTGCCAGCAGCGTGTCCCGAGACTCTGAAGCTTTCTTT.

In its sample, this clone was seen once. This CDR3 reads CASSQVRQGARGNQPQHF. DNA for the CDR3: TGTGCCAGCAGCCAAGTAAGGCAGGGGGCTAGGGGAAATCAGCCCCAGCATTTT. This chain uses TRBV4-2 with TRBJ1-5, with 8 bases matching TRBD1. J lost 4 bases, V lost 1 base, and 12 bases had no gene match. The CDR3 contains 18 residues. CDR1 and CDR2 from the germline V gene are LGHNA and YNFKEQ.

The CDR3 here is CASTQDSSGNTIYF. DNA for the CDR3: TGTGCCAGCACACAGGATAGCTCTGGAAACACCATATATTTT. The rearrangement uses TRBV2 and TRBJ1-3; D perhaps matches TRBD1 (5 bases). The CDR3 is 14 amino acids. Trimming pared 7 bases from V and 0 bases from J, leaving 10 bases between. Germline CDR1 and CDR2: SNHLY and FYNNEI.

The rearrangement links TRBV5-4 to TRBJ2-7; 12 nucleotides match TRBD2. The CDR3 has 18 residues. CDR1 and CDR2 (germline): SGHNT, YYREEE (reference sequence). V shed 1 base and J 5 bases; nucleotides not matched to a gene: 13. CDR3 sequence reads: CASSLFGAGGLAGDEQYF. In DNA form, the CDR3 reads TGTGCCAGCAGCTTGTTTGGTGCCGGGGGACTAGCGGGCGACGAGCAGTACTTC.